What follows are 8 T cell receptor beta chains derived from one specimen sequenced in a study of blood T cell repertoires in COVID-19. TCRdb's table, derived via immunoSEQ multiplex PCR, lists solely in-frame clones and lacks some. The top ten hold around 1.1% of the sample, which has around 290,000 clones, approximately 92% seen once. The sequenced sample consisted of PBMCs or T cells enriched from blood (not recorded which). The receptors were sampled from a woman aged 30 to 39 who had recovered from COVID-19.

The V call is TRBV19, the J call TRBJ2-3, with 9 bases aligning to TRBD1. CDR1 LNHDA and CDR2 SQIVND come from the germline V gene (reference sequence). This CDR3 contains 14 residues. The V segment lost 6 bases and the J segment 3 bases; nucleotides outside the gene matches: 4. CDR3 region: CASSLTGGTDTQYF. CDR3 nucleotides: TGTGCCAGTAGCTTGACAGGGGGGACAGATACGCAGTATTTT.

Here the CDR3 reads CASSEEMERNYGYTF. For the CDR3, the DNA is TGTGCCAGCAGTGAAGAAATGGAGAGAAACTATGGCTACACCTTC. This chain uses TRBV6-1 with TRBJ1-2; D is undetermined. Germline CDR1 MNHNS, CDR2 SASEGT. Trimming stripped 1 base from V and 2 bases from J, with 11 bases between. This CDR3 has 15 amino acids.

The rearrangement uses TRBV5-4 and TRBJ1-1, with 7 bases that match TRBD1. Unmatched junction bases numbered 11, after V lost 5 bases and J lost 7 bases. CDR1 is SGHNT and CDR2 is YYREEE in the germline V gene (reference sequence). This CDR3 is 14 amino acids long. CDR3 coding DNA: TGTGCCAGCAGTCCTCAGACAGGGCAGGTTGAAGCTTTCTTT. Its protein is CASSPQTGQVEAFF. Variable domain in full (rest from reference TRBV5-4 and TRBJ1-1): ETGVTQSPTHLIKTRGQQVTLRCSSQSGHNTVSWYQQALGQGPQFIFQYYREEENGRGNFPPRFSGLQFPNYSSELNVNALELDDSALYLCASSPQTGQVEAFFGQGTRLTVV.

This clone was detected only a few times. The chain recombines TRBV3-1 (or the pseudogene TRBV3-2) with TRBJ2-2; 9 bases match TRBD2. CDR3 length: 17 residues. V lost 3 bases and J lost 0; bases outside the gene matches: 5. The germline CDR1 and CDR2 sequences are LGHDT and YNNKEL (reference sequence). The CDR3 DNA reads TGTGCCAGCAGCCACCGGCGGGAGGGATCGAACACCGGGGAGCTGTTTTTT. Its translation is CASSHRREGSNTGELFF.

The chain couples TRBV20-1 to TRBJ1-2, with D tentatively TRBD1 (5 bases). CDR1 and CDR2 (germline): DFQATT, SNEGSKA (reference sequence). V lost 3 bases to trimming and J lost 0 bases, with 11 bases between them. CDR3 length: 14 residues. The CDR3 DNA is TGCAGTGCTAGTGGGCTAGGGGCTAACTATGGCTACACCTTC. Protein product: CSASGLGANYGYTF.

The chain combines TRBV19 with TRBJ2-7, with 9 bases fitting TRBD1. The V gene's germline CDR1 is LNHDA and CDR2 SQIVND (reference sequence). This CDR3 contains 14 residues. V lost 10 bases, J lost 3 bases, and 10 bases stayed unmatched. Written as DNA, the CDR3 is TGTGCCACCGGGGGCCCGGGACAGGGCTACGAGCAGTACTTC. The encoded protein is CATGGPGQGYEQYF. Based on the CDR3 plus reference TRBV19 and TRBJ2-7, the full variable domain is DGGITQSPKYLFRKEGQNVTLSCEQNLNHDAMYWYRQDPGQGLRLIYYSQIVNDFQKGDIAEGYSVSREKKESFPLTVTSAQKNPTAFYLCATGGPGQGYEQYFGPGTRLTVT.

This chain uses TRBV15 with TRBJ2-2; no reliable D call. This CDR3 has 15 residues. With 1 base removed from V and 1 base from J, the gap between germline ends came to 7 bases. Germline CDR1 LNHNV, CDR2 YYDKDF (reference sequence). CDR3: CATSRAAGNTGELFF. CDR3 DNA sequence: TGTGCCACCAGCAGAGCGGCAGGGAACACCGGGGAGCTGTTTTTT. Combining the CDR3 with reference TRBV15 and TRBJ2-2 gives the whole variable domain DAMVIQNPRYQVTQFGKPVTLSCSQTLNHNVMYWYQQKSSQAPKLLFHYYDKDFNNEADTPDNFQSRRPNTSFCFLDIRSPGLGDTAMYLCATSRAAGNTGELFFGEGSRLTVL.

The rearrangement links TRBV20-1 to TRBJ2-3, with D possibly being TRBD2 (5 bases). From germline, CDR1 is DFQATT and CDR2 SNEGSKA (reference sequence). Trimming took 3 bases from V and 0 from J, leaving 22 bases between them. The CDR3 extends over 18 amino acids. The CDR3 here is CSASRDYGGHPSTDTQYF. For the CDR3, the DNA is TGCAGTGCTAGTAGGGATTACGGCGGGCACCCTAGCACAGATACGCAGTATTTT.